This paragraph reports one T cell receptor (beta chain). The antigen remains unidentified. This record comes from a study of cytomegalovirus exposure and HLA in healthy donors. Libraries were prepared by immunoSEQ multiplex PCR; TCRdb keeps only in-frame clonotypes and omits some of them. The sample carries roughly 250,000 clones, just under 90% recorded once. Study-wide results and caveats: The listing of fewer than 200 TCR beta chains classed them as cytomegalovirus-associated.

Germline CDR1 is SGHVS and CDR2 is FNYEAQ. Losses at the gene ends were 0 bases for V and 9 bases for J; bases not matched to a gene: 7. The CDR3 contains 15 residues. Sequenced sample: PBMCs. The source of this sequence is a man aged 18-30 years in good health and CMV-seronegative. The V call is TRBV7-6, the J call TRBJ2-7; 11 nucleotides match TRBD1. CDR3 residues: CASSLASGTGGTQYF. In nucleotides, the CDR3 is TGTGCCAGCAGCTTAGCCTCCGGGACAGGGGGTACGCAGTACTTC.